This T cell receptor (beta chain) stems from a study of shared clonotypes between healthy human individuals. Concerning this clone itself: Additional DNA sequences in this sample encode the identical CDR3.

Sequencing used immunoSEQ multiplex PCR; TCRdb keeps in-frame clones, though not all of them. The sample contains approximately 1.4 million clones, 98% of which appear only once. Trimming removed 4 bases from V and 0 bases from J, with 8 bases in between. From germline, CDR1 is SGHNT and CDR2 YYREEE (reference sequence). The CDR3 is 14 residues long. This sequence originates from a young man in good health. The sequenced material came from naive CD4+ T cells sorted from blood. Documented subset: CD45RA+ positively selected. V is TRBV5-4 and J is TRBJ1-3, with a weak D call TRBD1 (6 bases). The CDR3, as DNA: TGTGCCAGCAGCCTGACAGGCTCTGGAAACACCATATATTTT. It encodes CASSLTGSGNTIYF.